This T cell receptor (beta chain) was recovered during a study of CD8+ T cells in alopecia areata. Germline CDR1 and CDR2: MNHEY and SMNVEV (reference sequence). This CDR3 has 15 amino acids. Trimming stripped 2 bases from V and 2 bases from J, with 9 bases between. Study results and caveats: Clarity of TCR sharing across patients fell short of that in mice, possibly HLA-related.

On this clone itself: The antigen is unknown.

RNA extraction was followed by reverse transcription into cDNA, which acted as the sequencing template. Profiling relied on immunoSEQ multiplex PCR, and the TCRdb table lists in-frame clones only, not all of them. The data hold about 180,000 clones, with 67% observed a single time. The chain uses TRBV27 and TRBJ2-2; TRBD2 is a possible D gene (6 bases). This receptor was obtained from a human donor with alopecia areata. Sample: CD8+ T cells sorted from blood, taken at week 0. The CDR3 loop reads CASSLGGTNTGELFF. CDR3 bases: TGTGCCAGCAGTTTAGGGGGGACTAACACCGGGGAGCTGTTTTTT.